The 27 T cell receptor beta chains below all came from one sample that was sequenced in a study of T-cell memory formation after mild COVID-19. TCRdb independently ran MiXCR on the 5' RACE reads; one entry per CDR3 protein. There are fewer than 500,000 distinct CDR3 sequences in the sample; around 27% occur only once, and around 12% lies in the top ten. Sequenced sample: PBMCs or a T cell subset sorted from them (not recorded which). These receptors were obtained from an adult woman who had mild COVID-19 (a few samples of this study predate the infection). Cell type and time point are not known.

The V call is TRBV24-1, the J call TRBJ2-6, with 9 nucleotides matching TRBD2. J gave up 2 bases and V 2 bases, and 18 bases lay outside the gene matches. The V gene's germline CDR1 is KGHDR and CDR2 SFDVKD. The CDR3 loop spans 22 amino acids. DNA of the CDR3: TGTGCCACCAGTGATTCCCTCTTGGGGGTAGCGGGAGAGTTTACTGGGGCCAACGTCCTGACTTTC. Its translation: CATSDSLLGVAGEFTGANVLTF.

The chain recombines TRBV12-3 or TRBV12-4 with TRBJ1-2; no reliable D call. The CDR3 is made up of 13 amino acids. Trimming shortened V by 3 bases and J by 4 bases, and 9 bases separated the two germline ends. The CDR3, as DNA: TGTGCCAGCAGTTTGCTCCCGATCTATGGCTACACCTTC. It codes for CASSLLPIYGYTF.

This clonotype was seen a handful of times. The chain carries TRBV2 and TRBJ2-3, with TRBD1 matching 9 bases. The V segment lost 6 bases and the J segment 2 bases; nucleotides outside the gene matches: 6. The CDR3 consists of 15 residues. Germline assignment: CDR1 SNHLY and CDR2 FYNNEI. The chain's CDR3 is CASSPGQGYTDTQYF. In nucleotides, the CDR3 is TGTGCCAGCAGCCCGGGACAGGGATACACAGATACGCAGTATTTT.

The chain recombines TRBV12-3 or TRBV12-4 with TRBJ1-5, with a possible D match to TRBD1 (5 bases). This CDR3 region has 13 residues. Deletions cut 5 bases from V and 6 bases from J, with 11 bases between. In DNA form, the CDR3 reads TGTGCCAGCAGTGCAGGGTTGACTCAGCCCCAGCATTTT. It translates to CASSAGLTQPQHF.

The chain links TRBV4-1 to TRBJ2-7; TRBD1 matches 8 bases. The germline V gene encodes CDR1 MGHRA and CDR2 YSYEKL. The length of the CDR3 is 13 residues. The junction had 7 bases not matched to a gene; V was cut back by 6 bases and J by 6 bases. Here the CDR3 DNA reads TGCGCCAGCAGGGCCGCAGGGGGCTTCGAGCAGTACTTC. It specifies CASRAAGGFEQYF.

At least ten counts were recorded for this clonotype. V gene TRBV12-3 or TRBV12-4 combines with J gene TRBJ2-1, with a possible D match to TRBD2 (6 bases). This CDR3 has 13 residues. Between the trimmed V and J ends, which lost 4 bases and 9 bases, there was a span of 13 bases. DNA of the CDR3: TGTGCCAGCAGTTATGGTAGCGGAGGTGAGCAGTTCTTC. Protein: CASSYGSGGEQFF.

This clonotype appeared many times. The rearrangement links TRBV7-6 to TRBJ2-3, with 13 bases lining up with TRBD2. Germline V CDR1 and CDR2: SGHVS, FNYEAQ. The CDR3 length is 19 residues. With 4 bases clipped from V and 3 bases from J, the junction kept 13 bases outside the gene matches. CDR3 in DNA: TGTGCCAGCAGCTACCTGGTGTGGACTAGCGGGAGTTCAACAGATACGCAGTATTTT. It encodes CASSYLVWTSGSSTDTQYF.

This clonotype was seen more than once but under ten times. CDR3 DNA sequence: TGTGCCACCTCTAAACAGGGGTACTATGGCTACACCTTC. The encoded protein is CATSKQGYYGYTF. The chain carries TRBV24-1 and TRBJ1-2; TRBD1 agrees at 7 bases. The CDR3 loop spans 13 amino acids. Germline CDR1 and CDR2: KGHDR and SFDVKD. V shed 9 bases and J 3 bases; nucleotides not matched to a gene: 6.

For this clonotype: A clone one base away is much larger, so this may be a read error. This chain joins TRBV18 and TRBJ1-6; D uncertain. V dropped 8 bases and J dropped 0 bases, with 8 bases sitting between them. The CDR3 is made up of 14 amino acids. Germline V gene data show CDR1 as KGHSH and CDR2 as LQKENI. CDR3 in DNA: TGTGCCAGCCCACAGCGCTCCTATAATTCACCCCTCCACTTT. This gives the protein CASPQRSYNSPLHF.

This CDR3 reads CSARPGTSGGPNTGELFF. The CDR3 DNA reads TGCAGTGCTAGACCCGGGACTAGCGGGGGCCCGAACACCGGGGAGCTGTTTTTT. The V call is TRBV20-1, the J call TRBJ2-2, with 14 bases fitting TRBD2. V lost 2 bases to trimming and J lost 0 bases; unmatched junction nucleotides: 5. Germline CDR1 reads DFQATT; CDR2 reads SNEGSKA (reference sequence). The CDR3 sequence is 18 residues long.

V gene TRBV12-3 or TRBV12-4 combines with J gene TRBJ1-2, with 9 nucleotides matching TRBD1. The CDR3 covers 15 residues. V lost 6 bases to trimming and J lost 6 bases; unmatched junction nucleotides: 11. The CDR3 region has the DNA TGTGCCAGCAGCCCGACAGGGGGTTTGGGCAATGGCTACACCTTC. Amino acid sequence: CASSPTGGLGNGYTF.

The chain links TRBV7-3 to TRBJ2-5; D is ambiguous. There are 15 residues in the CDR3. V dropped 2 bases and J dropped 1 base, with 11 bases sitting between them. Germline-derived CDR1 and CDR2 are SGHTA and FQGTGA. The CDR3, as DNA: TGTGCCAGCAGCTTAGGTGTAGGTTTCCAAGAGACCCAGTACTTC. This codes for CASSLGVGFQETQYF.

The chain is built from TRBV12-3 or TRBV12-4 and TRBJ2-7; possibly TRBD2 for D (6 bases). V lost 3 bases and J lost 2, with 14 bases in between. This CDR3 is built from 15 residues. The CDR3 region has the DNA TGTGCCAGCAGTTTCTTTCCGGGGGTGGCCTACGAGCAGTACTTC. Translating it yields CASSFFPGVAYEQYF.

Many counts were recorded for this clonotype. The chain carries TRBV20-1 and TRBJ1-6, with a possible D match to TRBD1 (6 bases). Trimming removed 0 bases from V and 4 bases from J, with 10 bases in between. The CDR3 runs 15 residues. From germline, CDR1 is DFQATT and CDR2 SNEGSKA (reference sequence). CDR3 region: CSAREGGAYNSPLHF. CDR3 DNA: TGCAGTGCTAGAGAGGGGGGCGCGTATAATTCACCCCTCCACTTT.

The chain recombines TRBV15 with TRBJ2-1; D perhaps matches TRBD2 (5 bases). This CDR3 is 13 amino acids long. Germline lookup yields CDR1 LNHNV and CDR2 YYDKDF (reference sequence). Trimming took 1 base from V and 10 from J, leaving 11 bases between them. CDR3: CATSRVLKREQFF. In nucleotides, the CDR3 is TGTGCCACCAGCAGAGTTCTCAAGCGGGAGCAGTTCTTC.

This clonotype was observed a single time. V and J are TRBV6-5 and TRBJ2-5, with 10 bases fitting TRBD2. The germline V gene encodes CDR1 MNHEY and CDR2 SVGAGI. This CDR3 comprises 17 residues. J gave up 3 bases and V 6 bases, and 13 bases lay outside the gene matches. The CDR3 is CASRRLAGDLWEETQYF. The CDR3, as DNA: TGTGCCAGCAGACGGCTAGCGGGAGATCTGTGGGAAGAGACCCAGTACTTC.

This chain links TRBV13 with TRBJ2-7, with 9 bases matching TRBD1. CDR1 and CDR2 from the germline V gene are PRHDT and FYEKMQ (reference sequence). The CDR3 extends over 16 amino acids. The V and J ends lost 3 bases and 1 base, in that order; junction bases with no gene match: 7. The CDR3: CASSLRGTGNSYEQYF. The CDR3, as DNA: TGTGCCAGCAGCTTGCGGGGGACAGGGAATTCCTACGAGCAGTACTTC.

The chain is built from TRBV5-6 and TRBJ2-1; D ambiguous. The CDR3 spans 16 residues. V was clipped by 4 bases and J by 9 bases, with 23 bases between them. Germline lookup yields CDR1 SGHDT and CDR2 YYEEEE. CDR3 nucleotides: TGTGCCAGCAGCACCCCCGTATGGCCCGGAGCCGCTGAGCAGTTCTTC. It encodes CASSTPVWPGAAEQFF.

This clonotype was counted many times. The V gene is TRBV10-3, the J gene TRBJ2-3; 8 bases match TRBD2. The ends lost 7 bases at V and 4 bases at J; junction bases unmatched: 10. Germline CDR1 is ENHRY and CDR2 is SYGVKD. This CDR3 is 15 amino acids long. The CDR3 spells CAITPSTSEADTQYF. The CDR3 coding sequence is TGTGCCATCACTCCGTCGACTAGCGAGGCAGATACGCAGTATTTT.

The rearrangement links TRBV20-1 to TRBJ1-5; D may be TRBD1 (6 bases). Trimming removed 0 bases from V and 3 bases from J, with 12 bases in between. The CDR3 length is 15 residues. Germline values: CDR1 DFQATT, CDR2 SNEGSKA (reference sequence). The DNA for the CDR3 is TGCAGTGCTAGAGAGAGACAGGCCCTCAATCAGCCCCAGCATTTT. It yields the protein CSARERQALNQPQHF.

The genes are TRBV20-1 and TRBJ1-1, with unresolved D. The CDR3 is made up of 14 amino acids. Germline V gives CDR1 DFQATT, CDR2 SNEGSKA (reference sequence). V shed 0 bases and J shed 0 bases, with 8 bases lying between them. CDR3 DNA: TGCAGTGCTAGAGATCTGGCCATGAACACTGAAGCTTTCTTT. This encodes CSARDLAMNTEAFF.

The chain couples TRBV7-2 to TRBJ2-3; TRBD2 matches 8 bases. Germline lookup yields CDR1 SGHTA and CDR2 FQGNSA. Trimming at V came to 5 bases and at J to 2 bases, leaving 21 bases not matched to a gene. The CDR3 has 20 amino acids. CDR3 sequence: CASSPWTSSRAVSDTDTQYF. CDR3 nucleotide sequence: TGTGCCAGCAGCCCGTGGACTAGCTCAAGGGCAGTTAGCGACACAGATACGCAGTATTTT. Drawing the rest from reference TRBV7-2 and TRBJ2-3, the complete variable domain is GAGVSQSPSNKVTEKGKDVELRCDPISGHTALYWYRQSLGQGLEFLIYFQGNSAPDKSGLPSDRFSAERTGGSVSTLTIQRTQQEDSAVYLCASSPWTSSRAVSDTDTQYFGPGTRLTVL.

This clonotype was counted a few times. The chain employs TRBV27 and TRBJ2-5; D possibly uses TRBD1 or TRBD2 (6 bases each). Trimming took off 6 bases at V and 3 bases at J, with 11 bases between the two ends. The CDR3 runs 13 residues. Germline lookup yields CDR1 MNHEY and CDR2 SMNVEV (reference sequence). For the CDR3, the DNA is TGTGCCAGCAGCAAGAGGGGGGAAGAGACCCAGTACTTC. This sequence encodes CASSKRGEETQYF.

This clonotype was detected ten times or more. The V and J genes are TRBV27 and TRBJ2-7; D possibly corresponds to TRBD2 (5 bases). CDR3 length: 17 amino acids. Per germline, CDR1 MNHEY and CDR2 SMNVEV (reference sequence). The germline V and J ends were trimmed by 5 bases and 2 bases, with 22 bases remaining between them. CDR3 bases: TGTGCCAGCAGTACCCACCCGGGTGTGTTCGGGACCTACGAGCAGTACTTC. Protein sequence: CASSTHPGVFGTYEQYF.

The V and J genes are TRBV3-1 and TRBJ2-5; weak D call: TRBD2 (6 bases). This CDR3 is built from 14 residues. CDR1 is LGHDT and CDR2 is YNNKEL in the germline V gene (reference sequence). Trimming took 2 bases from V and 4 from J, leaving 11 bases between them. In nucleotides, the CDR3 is TGTGCCAGCAGCCAATCTAGGAGGGGAGAGACCCAGTACTTC. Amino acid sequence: CASSQSRRGETQYF.

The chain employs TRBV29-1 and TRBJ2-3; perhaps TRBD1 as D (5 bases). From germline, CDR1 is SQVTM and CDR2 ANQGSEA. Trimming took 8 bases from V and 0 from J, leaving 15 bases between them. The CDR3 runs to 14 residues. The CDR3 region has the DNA TGCAGCACAAAATTTAGGGGAAGCACAGATACGCAGTATTTT. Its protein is CSTKFRGSTDTQYF.

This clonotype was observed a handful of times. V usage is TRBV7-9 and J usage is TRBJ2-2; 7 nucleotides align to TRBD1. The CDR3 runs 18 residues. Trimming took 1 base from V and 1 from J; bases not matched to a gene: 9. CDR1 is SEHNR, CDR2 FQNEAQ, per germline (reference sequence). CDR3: CASSLGPPGTENTGELFF. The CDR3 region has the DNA TGTGCCAGCAGCTTAGGACCGCCCGGGACAGAGAACACCGGGGAGCTGTTTTTT.